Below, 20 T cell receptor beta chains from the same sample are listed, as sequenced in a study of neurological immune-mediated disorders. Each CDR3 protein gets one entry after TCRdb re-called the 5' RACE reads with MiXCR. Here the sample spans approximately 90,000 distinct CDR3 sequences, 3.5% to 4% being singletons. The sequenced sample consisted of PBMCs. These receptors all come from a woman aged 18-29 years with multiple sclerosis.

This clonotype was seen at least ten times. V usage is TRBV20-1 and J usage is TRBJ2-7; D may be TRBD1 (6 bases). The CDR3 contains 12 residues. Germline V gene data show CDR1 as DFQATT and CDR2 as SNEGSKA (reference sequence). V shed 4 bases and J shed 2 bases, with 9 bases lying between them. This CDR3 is CSANHRAYEQYF. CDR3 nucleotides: TGCAGTGCTAATCACAGGGCCTACGAGCAGTACTTC.

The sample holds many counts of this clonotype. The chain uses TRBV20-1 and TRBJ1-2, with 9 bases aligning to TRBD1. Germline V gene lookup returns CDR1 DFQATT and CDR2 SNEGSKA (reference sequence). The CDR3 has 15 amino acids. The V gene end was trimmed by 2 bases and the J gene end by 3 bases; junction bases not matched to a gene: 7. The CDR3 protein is CSARTMDRGDYGYTF. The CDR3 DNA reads TGCAGTGCTAGAACAATGGACAGGGGAGACTATGGCTACACCTTC.

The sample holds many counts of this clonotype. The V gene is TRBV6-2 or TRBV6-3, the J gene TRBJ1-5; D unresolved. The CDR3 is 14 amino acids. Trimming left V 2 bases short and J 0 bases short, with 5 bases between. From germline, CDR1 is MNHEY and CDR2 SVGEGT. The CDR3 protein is CASSYGSSNQPQHF. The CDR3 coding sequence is TGTGCCAGCAGTTACGGCAGTAGCAATCAGCCCCAGCATTTT.

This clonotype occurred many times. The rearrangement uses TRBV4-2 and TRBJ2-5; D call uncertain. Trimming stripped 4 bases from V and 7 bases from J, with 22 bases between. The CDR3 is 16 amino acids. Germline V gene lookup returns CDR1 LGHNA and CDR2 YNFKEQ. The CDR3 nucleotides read TGTGCCAGCAGCCCAGCTGCCGTCGGACCATACGGGACCCAGTACTTC. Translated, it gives CASSPAAVGPYGTQYF.

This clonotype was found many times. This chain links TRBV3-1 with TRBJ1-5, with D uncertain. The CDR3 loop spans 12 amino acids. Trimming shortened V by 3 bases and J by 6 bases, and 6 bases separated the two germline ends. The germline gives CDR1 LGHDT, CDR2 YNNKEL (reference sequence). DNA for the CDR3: TGTGCCAGCAGCCAGAAACCTCAGCCCCAGCATTTT. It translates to CASSQKPQPQHF.

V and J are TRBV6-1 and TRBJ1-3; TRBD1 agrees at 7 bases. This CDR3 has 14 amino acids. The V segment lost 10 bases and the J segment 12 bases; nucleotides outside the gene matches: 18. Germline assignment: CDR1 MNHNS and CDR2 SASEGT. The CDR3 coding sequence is TGTGCCACTTCGACAGGGCCCTCTGGAAAAAACATATATTTT. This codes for CATSTGPSGKNIYF.

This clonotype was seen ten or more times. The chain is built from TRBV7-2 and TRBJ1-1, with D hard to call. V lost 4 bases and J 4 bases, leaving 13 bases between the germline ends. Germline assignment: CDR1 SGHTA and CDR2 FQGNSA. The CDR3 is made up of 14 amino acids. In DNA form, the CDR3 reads TGTGCCAGCAGCTCCCGCCCCAGTTCCACTGAAGCTTTCTTT. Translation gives CASSSRPSSTEAFF.

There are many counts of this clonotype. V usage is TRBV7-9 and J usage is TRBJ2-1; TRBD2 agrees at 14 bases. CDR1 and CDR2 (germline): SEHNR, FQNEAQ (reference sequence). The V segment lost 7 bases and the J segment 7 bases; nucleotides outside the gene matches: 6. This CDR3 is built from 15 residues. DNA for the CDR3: TGTGCCAGCAACCCCGGGACTAGCGGGAGAAATGAGCAGTTCTTC. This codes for CASNPGTSGRNEQFF.

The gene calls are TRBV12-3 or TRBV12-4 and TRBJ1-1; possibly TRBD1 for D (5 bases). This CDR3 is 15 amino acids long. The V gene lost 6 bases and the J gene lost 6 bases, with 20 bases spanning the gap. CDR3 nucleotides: TGTGCCAGCAGCCCGGCCGGGACGCCCGCTCCTGAAGCTTTCTTT. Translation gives CASSPAGTPAPEAFF.

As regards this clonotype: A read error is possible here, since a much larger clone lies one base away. CDR3 loop: CANSLGPGGEQYF. The CDR3 nucleotides are TGTGCCAACAGCCTCGGTCCAGGGGGGGAGCAGTACTTC. The chain links TRBV24-1 to TRBJ2-7; TRBD1 might be the D (7 bases). Germline lookup yields CDR1 KGHDR and CDR2 SFDVKD. V lost 11 bases and J lost 7, with 20 bases in between. CDR3 length: 13 amino acids.

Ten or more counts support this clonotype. DNA of the CDR3: TGTGCCAGCAGCTTCGTGCAGGGCCCCAATCAGCCCCAGCATTTT. This codes for CASSFVQGPNQPQHF. The V and J genes are TRBV7-2 and TRBJ1-5; tentatively, D is TRBD1 (5 bases). Germline loops: CDR1 SGHTA, CDR2 FQGNSA. The CDR3 covers 15 residues. Deletions cut 3 bases from V and 3 bases from J, with 12 bases between.

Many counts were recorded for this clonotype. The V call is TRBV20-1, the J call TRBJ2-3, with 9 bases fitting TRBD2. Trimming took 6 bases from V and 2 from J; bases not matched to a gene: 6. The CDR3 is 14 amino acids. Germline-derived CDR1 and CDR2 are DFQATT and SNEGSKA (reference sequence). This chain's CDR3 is CSAPGTSITDTQYF. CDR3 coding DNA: TGCAGTGCACCCGGGACTAGCATCACAGATACGCAGTATTTT.

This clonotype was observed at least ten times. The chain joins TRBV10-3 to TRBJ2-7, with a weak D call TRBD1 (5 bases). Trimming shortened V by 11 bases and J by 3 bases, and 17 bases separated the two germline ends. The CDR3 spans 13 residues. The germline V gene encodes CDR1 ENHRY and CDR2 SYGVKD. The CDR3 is CAAQTGAVYEQYF. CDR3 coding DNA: TGTGCCGCCCAAACAGGAGCCGTCTACGAGCAGTACTTC.

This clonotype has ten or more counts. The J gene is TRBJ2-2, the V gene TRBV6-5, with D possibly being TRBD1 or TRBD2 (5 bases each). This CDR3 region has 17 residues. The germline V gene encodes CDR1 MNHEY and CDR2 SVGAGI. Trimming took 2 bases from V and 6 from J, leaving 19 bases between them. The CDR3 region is CASSYTPGRDLPGELFF. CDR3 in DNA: TGTGCCAGCAGTTACACGCCGGGACGGGACCTTCCCGGGGAGCTGTTTTTT.

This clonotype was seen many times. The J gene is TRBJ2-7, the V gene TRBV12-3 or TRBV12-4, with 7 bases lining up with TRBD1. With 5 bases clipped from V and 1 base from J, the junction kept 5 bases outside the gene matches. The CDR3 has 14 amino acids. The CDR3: CASSPRQGSYEQYF. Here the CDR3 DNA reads TGTGCCAGCAGTCCGAGACAGGGATCCTACGAGCAGTACTTC.

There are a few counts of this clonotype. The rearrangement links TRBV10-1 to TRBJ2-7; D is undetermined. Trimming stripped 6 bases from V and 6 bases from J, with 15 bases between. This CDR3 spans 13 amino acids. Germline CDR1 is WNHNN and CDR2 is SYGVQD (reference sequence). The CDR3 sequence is CASSRSLYGEQYF. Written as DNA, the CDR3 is TGCGCCAGCAGCCGGTCCCTTTATGGCGAGCAGTACTTC.

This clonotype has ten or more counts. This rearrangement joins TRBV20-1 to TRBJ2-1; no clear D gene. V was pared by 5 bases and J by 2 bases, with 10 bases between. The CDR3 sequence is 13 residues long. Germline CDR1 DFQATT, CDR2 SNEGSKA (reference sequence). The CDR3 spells CSAVGFPYNEQFF. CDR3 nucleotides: TGCAGTGCTGTTGGGTTTCCCTACAATGAGCAGTTCTTC.

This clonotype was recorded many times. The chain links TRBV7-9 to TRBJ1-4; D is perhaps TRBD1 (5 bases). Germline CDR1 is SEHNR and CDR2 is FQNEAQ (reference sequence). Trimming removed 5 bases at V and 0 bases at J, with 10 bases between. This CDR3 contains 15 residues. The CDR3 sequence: CASSRWDPTNEKLFF. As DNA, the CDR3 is TGTGCCAGCAGCAGGTGGGACCCAACTAATGAAAAACTGTTTTTT.

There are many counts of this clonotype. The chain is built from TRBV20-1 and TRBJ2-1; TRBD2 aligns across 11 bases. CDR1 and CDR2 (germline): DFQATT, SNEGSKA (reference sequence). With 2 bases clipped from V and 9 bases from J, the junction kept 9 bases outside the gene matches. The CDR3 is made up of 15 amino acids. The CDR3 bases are TGCAGTGCTAGAACCCTAGCGGGGGGATTCGGTGAGCAGTTCTTC. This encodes CSARTLAGGFGEQFF.

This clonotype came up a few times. The CDR3 loop is CASSLGPGGNTEAFF. CDR3 nucleotide sequence: TGTGCCAGCAGCTTAGGCCCCGGCGGGAACACTGAAGCTTTCTTT. The chain recombines TRBV7-2 with TRBJ1-1; D remains unclear. The CDR3 contains 15 residues. The V end was cut by 1 base, the J end by 1 base, with 10 bases between. The germline CDR1 and CDR2 sequences are SGHTA and FQGNSA.